The next 26 T cell receptor beta chains were all read from a single sample in a study of cytotoxic CD8 clonotypes in ibrutinib-treated CLL. TCRdb keeps only in-frame clones here, not all; method: immunoSEQ multiplex PCR. The repertoire holds 50,000 to 75,000 clones, with approximately 71% as singletons. Material: PBMCs, obtained after 12 months of ibrutinib treatment. The receptors come from a human donor with chronic lymphocytic leukemia.

The chain links TRBV7-8 to TRBJ1-2, with D unresolved. There are 16 residues in the CDR3. Trimming stripped 0 bases from V and 7 bases from J, with 18 bases between. Germline V gives CDR1 SGHVS, CDR2 FQNEAQ. The CDR3 sequence is CASSLAMSAERFGYTF. CDR3 bases: TGTGCCAGCAGCTTAGCCATGTCGGCAGAACGATTTGGCTACACCTTC.

This clone turned up a few times. The chain uses TRBV6-1 and TRBJ2-3, with 8 bases identical to TRBD2. The CDR3 contains 14 residues. Germline CDR1 reads MNHNS; CDR2 reads SASEGT. Trimming cost V 7 bases and J 1 base; bases outside gene matches: 4. Written as DNA, the CDR3 is TGTGCCAGCAAGCGGGAGCGTGGCACAGATACGCAGTATTTT. It encodes CASKRERGTDTQYF.

The chain combines TRBV5-1 with TRBJ1-4; D possibly corresponds to TRBD1 (5 bases). CDR3 length equals 14 residues. V was shortened by 2 bases and J by 13 bases, with 18 bases between the two germline ends. Germline lookup yields CDR1 SGHRS and CDR2 YFSETQ. The CDR3 protein is CASSLGRDGETLFF. The CDR3 DNA reads TGCGCCAGCAGCTTAGGCAGGGATGGGGAGACACTGTTTTTT. Together with reference TRBV5-1 and TRBJ1-4, the CDR3 gives the full variable domain: KAGVTQTPRYLIKTRGQQVTLSCSPISGHRSVSWYQQTPGQGLQFLFEYFSETQRNKGNFPGRFSGRQFSNSRSEMNVSTLELGDSALYLCASSLGRDGETLFFGSGTQLSVL.

The chain is built from TRBV11-2 and TRBJ2-2; maybe TRBD1 (6 bases). Between the trimmed V and J ends, which lost 1 base and 6 bases, there was a span of 12 bases. The CDR3 is 15 amino acids. The germline V gene has CDR1 SGHAT and CDR2 FQNNGV. This chain's CDR3 is CASSLVQGWAGELFF. Here the CDR3 DNA reads TGTGCCAGCAGCTTAGTCCAGGGGTGGGCCGGGGAGCTGTTTTTT.

This chain uses TRBV6-5 with TRBJ1-3, with D unresolved. The V gene lost 2 bases and the J gene lost 2 bases, with 7 bases spanning the gap. Looked up from germline, CDR1 is MNHEY and CDR2 is SVGAGI. This CDR3 contains 14 residues. This CDR3 reads CASSYTATGNTIYF. In DNA, the CDR3 is TGTGCCAGCAGTTACACCGCCACTGGAAACACCATATATTTT.

CDR3 bases: TGTGCCAGTAGTGCACTAGCGGGAGGTGGATACGAGCAGTACTTC. Its protein product is CASSALAGGGYEQYF. V usage is TRBV19 and J usage is TRBJ2-7, with 12 bases that match TRBD2. Looked up from germline, CDR1 is LNHDA and CDR2 is SQIVND (reference sequence). This CDR3 region has 15 residues. The trim removed 5 bases at V and 4 bases at J, leaving 6 bases unmatched.

This chain connects TRBV7-2 to TRBJ2-5; tentatively, D is TRBD2 (6 bases). CDR3 length: 14 amino acids. V was pared by 0 bases and J by 11 bases, with 16 bases between. The germline V gene has CDR1 SGHTA and CDR2 FQGNSA. CDR3 amino acids: CASSLARGQPTQYF. CDR3 nucleotides: TGTGCCAGCAGCTTAGCGCGGGGCCAACCCACTCAGTACTTC.

The J gene is TRBJ2-3, the V gene TRBV19; 12 positions match TRBD1. The CDR3 has 16 residues. V trimming: 5 bases; J trimming: 0 bases; junction bases outside the gene matches: 3. The germline gives CDR1 LNHDA, CDR2 SQIVND (reference sequence). CDR3: CASSFGTGGSTDTQYF. CDR3 nucleotide sequence: TGTGCCAGTAGTTTCGGGACAGGGGGCAGCACAGATACGCAGTATTTT.

The table lists this clone with a count of one. The chain joins TRBV7-8 to TRBJ1-5; tentatively, D is TRBD1 (6 bases). The germline V and J ends were trimmed by 5 bases and 4 bases, with 12 bases remaining between them. The germline V gene has CDR1 SGHVS and CDR2 FQNEAQ. The CDR3 covers 14 residues. In DNA, the CDR3 is TGTGCCAGCAGCCCCCGGACAGAGAATCAGCCCCAGCATTTT. Protein product: CASSPRTENQPQHF.

This clone has only a few counts. The chain has TRBV5-5 and TRBJ1-4, with D perhaps matching TRBD1 (6 bases). From germline, CDR1 is SGHKS and CDR2 YYEKEE (reference sequence). With 0 bases removed from V and 3 bases from J, the gap between germline ends came to 9 bases. The CDR3 covers 15 residues. The CDR3 here is CASSLGQGPNEKLFF. The CDR3 DNA sequence: TGTGCCAGCAGCTTGGGTCAGGGGCCTAATGAAAAACTGTTTTTT.

The chain carries TRBV14 and TRBJ2-3; tentative D call: TRBD2 (5 bases). Per the germline V gene, CDR1 is SGHDN and CDR2 is FVKESK. The CDR3 extends over 16 amino acids. Trimming pared 2 bases from V and 8 bases from J, leaving 20 bases between. The CDR3 DNA follows: TGTGCCAGCAGCCAACCAACTAGAATGGGAGTGGGTACGCAGTATTTT. It specifies CASSQPTRMGVGTQYF.

This clone was found once. The J gene is TRBJ2-3, the V gene TRBV2; maybe TRBD2 (7 bases). The germline V gene has CDR1 SNHLY and CDR2 FYNNEI. The CDR3 extends over 15 amino acids. Trimming removed 5 bases from V and 2 bases from J, with 14 bases in between. Written as DNA, the CDR3 is TGTGCCAGCAGTACGGGGGGCTTTAACACAGATACGCAGTATTTT. Translated: CASSTGGFNTDTQYF.

The chain couples TRBV30 to TRBJ2-1, with TRBD2 matching 11 bases. The ends lost 2 bases at V and 9 bases at J; junction bases unmatched: 9. This CDR3 is built from 15 residues. The germline V gene encodes CDR1 GTSNPN and CDR2 SVGIG (reference sequence). The CDR3 loop reads CAWSKLAGDGSEQFF. The CDR3 nucleotides are TGTGCCTGGAGTAAACTAGCGGGAGATGGGAGTGAGCAGTTCTTC.

The chain employs TRBV27 and TRBJ1-1; 10 nucleotides line up with TRBD1. The germline gives CDR1 MNHEY, CDR2 SMNVEV (reference sequence). J gave up 4 bases and V 2 bases, and 7 bases lay outside the gene matches. The CDR3 sequence is 16 residues long. The CDR3 sequence: CASSLMTGGFGTEAFF. The CDR3 DNA reads as TGTGCCAGCAGTTTAATGACAGGGGGCTTCGGCACTGAAGCTTTCTTT.

The gene calls are TRBV5-4 and TRBJ1-2; no clear D. The V gene lost 4 bases and the J gene lost 0 bases, with 19 bases spanning the gap. The CDR3 contains 17 residues. The germline gives CDR1 SGHNT, CDR2 YYREEE (reference sequence). CDR3 loop: CASSLTGKGEANYGYTF. DNA for the CDR3: TGTGCCAGCAGCCTGACGGGGAAGGGAGAAGCTAACTATGGCTACACCTTC.

This clone was seen only once. The chain has TRBV6-1 and TRBJ2-6; D perhaps matches TRBD1 (6 bases). The CDR3 extends over 17 amino acids. Trimming stripped 3 bases from V and 4 bases from J, with 16 bases between. Germline V gene lookup returns CDR1 MNHNS and CDR2 SASEGT. CDR3 loop: CASSDLAGAGGANVLTF. The CDR3 coding sequence is TGTGCCAGCAGTGACTTAGCAGGGGCAGGAGGGGCCAACGTCCTGACTTTC.

This chain links TRBV29-1 with TRBJ2-7, with TRBD1 matching over 9 bases. The V gene's germline CDR1 is SQVTM and CDR2 ANQGSEA. The length of the CDR3 is 15 residues. J lost 6 bases, V lost 3 bases, and 12 bases had no gene match. CDR3 amino acids: CSVEFAGTGYREQYF. CDR3 coding DNA: TGCAGCGTTGAGTTTGCCGGGACAGGGTATCGCGAGCAGTACTTC.

The rearrangement uses TRBV28 and TRBJ2-3; D call uncertain. The CDR3 consists of 12 residues. The V end lost 4 bases, the J end lost 4 bases, and 6 bases lay between the germline ends. Looked up from germline, CDR1 is MDHEN and CDR2 is SYDVKM. CDR3 region: CASSSRPDTQYF. The CDR3 coding sequence is TGTGCCAGCAGTTCCCGTCCAGATACGCAGTATTTT.

This chain uses TRBV7-9 with TRBJ2-3; a possible D gene is TRBD2 (5 bases). Per germline, CDR1 SEHNR and CDR2 FQNEAQ (reference sequence). CDR3 length: 14 residues. Trimming cost V 5 bases and J 0 bases, with 9 bases left between them. The CDR3 DNA reads TGTGCCAGCAGCGGAACTAGGAGCACAGATACGCAGTATTTT. Amino acid sequence: CASSGTRSTDTQYF.

The sample holds a few counts of this clone. The chain is built from TRBV25-1 and TRBJ2-5, with 7 bases lining up with TRBD1. With V trimmed by 8 bases and J by 4 bases, 10 bases remained unmatched. The CDR3 has 14 amino acids. The V gene's germline CDR1 is MGHDK and CDR2 SYGVNS. CDR3 residues: CASGRAGGAETQYF. In DNA form, the CDR3 reads TGTGCCAGCGGGCGAGCAGGGGGTGCAGAGACCCAGTACTTC.

The chain recombines TRBV7-2 with TRBJ2-7, with no clear D. The CDR3 loop spans 15 amino acids. Germline V gives CDR1 SGHTA, CDR2 FQGNSA. The V end was cut by 2 bases, the J end by 2 bases, with 13 bases between. The CDR3 DNA reads TGTGCCAGCAGCTTATCGGTTGGCCAGACCTACGAGCAGTACTTC. This sequence encodes CASSLSVGQTYEQYF.

This sequence joins TRBV18 and TRBJ1-5; D gene uncertain. Germline V CDR1 and CDR2: KGHSH, LQKENI. V lost 1 base to trimming and J lost 0 bases, with 13 bases between them. The CDR3 has 17 amino acids. CDR3 bases: TGTGCCAGCTCACCACTTCGGACGGTGGATAGCAATCAGCCCCAGCATTTT. Its protein product is CASSPLRTVDSNQPQHF.

The chain combines TRBV11-2 with TRBJ2-2; 8 nucleotides match TRBD1. The CDR3 extends over 14 amino acids. V dropped 3 bases and J dropped 3; count of bases not matched to a gene: 0. Germline V gene lookup returns CDR1 SGHAT and CDR2 FQNNGV. The CDR3 DNA follows: TGTGCCAGCAGCTTGGACAGGGACACCGGGGAGCTGTTTTTT. Translated: CASSLDRDTGELFF.

V and J are TRBV27 and TRBJ2-1; no firm D call. The CDR3 is 15 residues long. Germline V gene sequence: CDR1 MNHEY, CDR2 SMNVEV (reference sequence). The ends were cut back, 2 bases at V and 6 bases at J, with 14 bases in the middle. CDR3 nucleotides: TGTGCCAGCAGTTTAGACGGTAGTCTATTCAATGAGCAGTTCTTC. Translating it yields CASSLDGSLFNEQFF.

The CDR3 DNA reads TGTGCCAGCAGCGTAGACCCCACTACTGAAGCTTTCTTT. Its protein product is CASSVDPTTEAFF. V and J are TRBV9 and TRBJ1-1; D remains unclear. Trimming took off 0 bases at V and 5 bases at J, with 8 bases between the two ends. Germline CDR1 SGDLS, CDR2 YYNGEE. The CDR3 sequence is 13 residues long.

The CDR3 loop is CASMFLAGVNEQFF. The CDR3 DNA sequence: TGTGCCAGCATGTTTCTAGCGGGAGTCAATGAGCAGTTCTTC. The genes are TRBV2 and TRBJ2-1; 10 bases map to TRBD2. The CDR3 is made up of 14 amino acids. The germline V gene has CDR1 SNHLY and CDR2 FYNNEI. The trim removed 7 bases at V and 6 bases at J, leaving 6 bases unmatched.